Sequencing of this T cell receptor (beta chain) was carried out in a study of tumor-infiltrating lymphocytes in glioblastoma multiforme (dated by TCRdb to about 2017). Regarding the research as a whole: To test whether intratumoral genomic heterogeneity fosters TIL diversity, the study jointly examined somatic mutations, TIL diversity and immune response activity. The paper's findings and limits, for the study overall: Because T cells carry unequal numbers of TCR transcripts, RNA-based TCR sequencing may distort clone frequencies. T cells were not sorted into functional subsets, and such sorting was noted by the authors as a future improvement. Only one glioblastoma patient was included in the TCR and somatic mutation analysis, limiting generalizability.

The AllPrep DNA/RNA mini kit was used to purify genomic DNA and total RNA at the same time from each of the roughly 10 tumor samples. All RNA had OD 260/280 ratios above 1.9 and RNA integrity numbers above 6.5. TCRB libraries were built from RNA via three nested multiplex PCR rounds using a modified ARM-PCR protocol with multiple V-beta primers and a C-beta primer. TCRB-specific cDNA was synthesized from 0.45 to 0.5 ug total RNA with ProtoScript II Reverse Transcriptase and a C-beta primer. No unique molecular identifiers were described for the TCRB libraries. In the third PCR, barcodes and adapters were added over approximately 24 cycles with Deep VentR (exo-) polymerase, and the 250-500 bp bands were then gel purified. An Illumina HiSeq 2500 was used to sequence the TCRB libraries with 250 bp paired-end reads. Concerning the study's data processing: Reads were cleaned with Trimmomatic, merged with FLASH, assigned V, D and J segments with MiGEC, and analyzed with VDJtools. Repertoire diversity was measured using the Shannon-Wiener diversity index, which was calculated with VDJtools. The public reads were reprocessed in TCRdb via fastp at Q25 and MiXCR, keeping in-frame beta chains. One record per CDR3 amino acid sequence lists the most common genes and DNA. Here the V and J calls rest on TCRdb's processing, not on the authors' analysis. This sample is represented by about 15,000 distinct CDR3 sequences; under 85% of them were singletons. Roughly two fifths of the sample belongs to the ten largest clones.

The CDR1 and CDR2 encoded by the germline V gene are SGHAT and FQNNGV. There are 16 amino acids in the CDR3, from cysteine to phenylalanine inclusive. CDR3 DNA only is kept here, 48 bases in frame from base 1. V lost 5 bases and J lost 7 bases; the stretch between them is 20 bases long. A note on this clonotype: Its antigen remains unidentified. Base qualities are not provided; no much larger clone lies one nucleotide away.

Source material: brain tumor tissue. This receptor was obtained from a male donor with glioblastoma. The chain was built from TRBV11-2 and TRBJ1-4; the D gene is perhaps TRBD1, from 6 matching bases. The CDR3 region reads CASSLGGTRESEKLFF. At the DNA level, the sequence is TGTGCCAGCAGCCTAGGCGGGACACGGGAGTCTGAAAAACTGTTTTTT.